This is a list of T cell receptor beta chains from one sample in a study of cytomegalovirus exposure and HLA in healthy donors. Clones were sequenced by immunoSEQ multiplex PCR, and TCRdb holds only the in-frame ones, with some missing. This repertoire shows nearly 110,000 clones, about 84% found once; its top ten account for 2% to 2.5%. The source material was PBMCs. All receptors come from a young man in good health and CMV-seronegative. Each CDR3 is given with its conserved first and last residue. D genes are given only for firm matches. Clone size appears in some rows only: once, few, many, or a class for an expanded clone.

D gene,V gene,clone size,J gene,CDR3 protein,CDR3 DNA
NA,TRBV11-2,NA,TRBJ2-2,CASSLQGGSYGELFF,TGTGCCAGCAGCTTACAGGGAGGATCGTACGGGGAGCTGTTTTTT
NA,TRBV29-1,NA,TRBJ1-1,CSGRAGMNTEAFF,TGCAGCGGTCGGGCAGGGATGAACACTGAAGCTTTCTTT
TRBD1,TRBV4-1,NA,TRBJ2-7,CASSQDAQGASYEQYF,TGCGCCAGCAGCCAAGATGCGCAGGGGGCCTCCTACGAGCAGTACTTC
NA,TRBV18,NA,TRBJ2-6,CASSPWEPGANVLTF,TGTGCCAGCTCACCGTGGGAGCCTGGGGCCAACGTCCTGACTTTC
NA,TRBV28,NA,TRBJ1-1,CASSLVVGVAEAFF,TGTGCCAGCAGTTTAGTGGTAGGGGTGGCTGAAGCTTTCTTT
NA,TRBV9,NA,TRBJ1-1,CASSSPARTEAFF,TGTGCCAGCAGCTCCCCTGCGCGGACTGAAGCTTTCTTT
TRBD1,TRBV5-1,NA,TRBJ1-2,CASSARQGDYTF,TGCGCCAGCAGCGCCCGACAGGGGGACTACACCTTC
NA,TRBV28,NA,TRBJ1-5,CASWGGRGNQPQHF,TGTGCCAGTTGGGGGGGCAGGGGCAATCAGCCCCAGCATTTT
NA,TRBV13,NA,TRBJ2-4,CASSSSAGGDIQYF,TGTGCCAGCAGCTCCAGCGCGGGTGGGGACATTCAGTACTTC
NA,TRBV4-1,NA,TRBJ2-7,CASSLGTIYEQYF,TGCGCCAGCAGCCTAGGGACAATCTACGAGCAGTACTTC
NA,TRBV2,once,TRBJ2-3,CASSEALASTQYF,TGTGCCAGCAGTGAAGCGCTGGCTAGCACGCAGTATTTT
NA,TRBV2,NA,TRBJ2-7,CASSPGGSYEQYF,TGTGCCAGCAGTCCAGGGGGGTCCTACGAGCAGTACTTC
NA,TRBV5-1,NA,TRBJ1-1,CASSLAGQPTEAFF,TGCGCCAGCAGCTTGGCAGGGCAGCCCACTGAAGCTTTCTTT
TRBD2,TRBV9,NA,TRBJ2-1,CASSPRGGGNEQFF,TGTGCCAGCAGCCCTCGCGGGGGAGGGAATGAGCAGTTCTTC
NA,TRBV5-1,once,TRBJ2-1,CASSRPGSSYNEQFF,TGCGCCAGCAGCCGGCCCGGGAGCTCCTACAATGAGCAGTTCTTC
TRBD1,TRBV2,NA,TRBJ1-5,CASRGTGRQPQHF,TGTGCCAGCAGAGGGACAGGGCGGCAGCCCCAGCATTTT
NA,TRBV4-1,NA,TRBJ1-5,CASSQDPLRGNSNQPQHF,TGCGCCAGCAGCCAAGATCCCCTACGGGGAAATAGCAATCAGCCCCAGCATTTT
TRBD1,TRBV6-5,NA,TRBJ1-2,CASSFGQGRWSYTF,TGTGCCAGCAGTTTCGGACAGGGTAGATGGAGCTACACCTTC
NA,TRBV11-2,NA,TRBJ1-1,CASSLEGRVAFF,TGTGCCAGCAGCTTAGAGGGCAGGGTGGCTTTCTTT
TRBD1,TRBV18,few,TRBJ2-4,CASSGTGPWDIQYF,TGTGCCAGCTCAGGGACAGGCCCCTGGGACATTCAGTACTTC
NA,TRBV5-1,few,TRBJ1-1,CASSYGGLQNTEAFF,TGCGCCAGCAGCTACGGGGGACTTCAGAACACTGAAGCTTTCTTT
TRBD1,TRBV28,NA,TRBJ1-2,CASSGSGTGGRGYTF,TGTGCCAGCAGTGGGTCTGGGACAGGCGGCAGGGGCTACACCTTC
TRBD2,TRBV4-1,NA,TRBJ2-7,CASSPDKKVSGEITYEQYF,TGCGCCAGCAGCCCAGACAAGAAGGTCAGCGGGGAGATAACCTACGAGCAGTACTTC
TRBD1,TRBV6-6,NA,TRBJ1-4,CASSFGQGSNEKLFF,TGTGCCAGCAGTTTCGGACAGGGTTCTAATGAAAAACTGTTTTTT
TRBD1,TRBV29-1,NA,TRBJ2-2,CSAGDRGRGGTGELFF,TGCAGCGCCGGGGACAGGGGGAGGGGGGGAACCGGGGAGCTGTTTTTT
TRBD1,TRBV2,once,TRBJ1-6,CASREGQTYNSPLHF,TGTGCCAGCAGGGAGGGACAGACCTATAATTCACCCCTCCACTTT
TRBD2,TRBV27,NA,TRBJ2-7,CASMAGGGDEQYF,TGTGCCAGCATGGCGGGAGGGGGCGACGAGCAGTACTTC
NA,TRBV15,NA,TRBJ2-5,CATSRDSGEETQYF,TGTGCCACCAGCAGAGATTCAGGGGAAGAGACCCAGTACTTC
NA,TRBV5-6,few,TRBJ1-1,CASKRTVNTEAFF,TGTGCCAGCAAAAGGACAGTGAACACTGAAGCTTTCTTT
TRBD1,TRBV7-3,NA,TRBJ2-3,CASSYTGDTDTQYF,TGTGCCAGCAGCTACACAGGGGACACAGATACGCAGTATTTT
NA,TRBV9,NA,TRBJ1-2,CASRGAFYGYTF,TGTGCCAGCAGAGGGGCCTTCTATGGCTACACCTTC
NA,TRBV5-1,NA,TRBJ2-1,CASSLVPNNEQFF,TGCGCCAGCAGCTTGGTTCCTAACAATGAGCAGTTCTTC
TRBD1,TRBV5-4,NA,TRBJ2-2,CASRTPPGQGAGELFF,TGTGCCAGCAGAACTCCACCGGGACAGGGGGCCGGGGAGCTGTTTTTT
TRBD2,TRBV4-2,NA,TRBJ2-2,CASSHTGGELNTGELFF,TGTGCCAGCAGCCACACTGGGGGGGAGCTGAACACCGGGGAGCTGTTTTTT
TRBD1,TRBV6-4,once,TRBJ1-1,CASSFRDRVNTEAFF,TGTGCCAGCAGTTTCCGGGACAGGGTGAACACTGAAGCTTTCTTT
NA,TRBV7-3,NA,TRBJ2-3,CASSPGVVTDTQYF,TGTGCCAGCAGCCCCGGAGTGGTCACAGATACGCAGTATTTT
TRBD2,TRBV9,NA,TRBJ2-7,CASSVGTSVSYEQYF,TGTGCCAGCAGCGTAGGGACTAGCGTTTCCTACGAGCAGTACTTC
TRBD2,TRBV4-1,NA,TRBJ2-4,CASSPPPGEGNIQYF,TGCGCCAGCAGCCCCCCCCCGGGGGAGGGAAACATTCAGTACTTC
TRBD2,TRBV28,NA,TRBJ2-4,CASSLFWSGRAQAKNIQYF,TGTGCCAGCAGTTTATTTTGGAGCGGGAGGGCCCAGGCCAAAAACATTCAGTACTTC
TRBD1,TRBV30,NA,TRBJ1-2,CAWSVNFDRGGYGYTF,TGTGCCTGGAGTGTAAACTTCGACAGGGGAGGGTATGGCTACACCTTC
NA,TRBV29-1,once,TRBJ2-3,CSVPHFLTSTDTQYF,TGCAGCGTTCCCCATTTCCTAACTAGCACAGATACGCAGTATTTT
TRBD2,TRBV7-3,NA,TRBJ2-3,CASSSRLAGDTQYF,TGTGCCAGCAGCTCCAGACTAGCGGGAGATACGCAGTATTTT
NA,TRBV5-1,NA,TRBJ2-1,CASSLTGPYNEQFF,TGCGCCAGCAGCTTAACAGGGCCATACAATGAGCAGTTCTTC
TRBD2,TRBV19,NA,TRBJ2-1,CASSTTSGGYNEQFF,TGTGCCAGTAGTACGACTAGCGGGGGCTACAATGAGCAGTTCTTC